This TCR beta chain comes out of a study of T cell repertoires in cytomegalovirus infection. Whole-study context: A matching HLA type, together with CMV infection, was signaled by public TCR beta signatures. Study-wide points: Dominating the ex vivo response were TCR beta clonotypes that were CMV-specific and HLA-C-restricted. Public TCR beta family frequency separated CMV-and-HLA carriers, including in an independent cohort.

This CDR3 has 15 amino acids. Germline CDR1 and CDR2: MDHEN and SYDVKM. Trimming removed 3 bases at V and 2 bases at J, with 12 bases between. The table lists this clonotype with a few counts. The antigen is not known. TCRdb re-called the reads through MiXCR, storing one row per CDR3 protein. The sample includes some 700,000 distinct CDR3 sequences, approximately 40% of them seen just once. Sequencing was performed on PBMCs. The source of this sequence is a human donor in good health (CMV status not recorded). Some clones in this sample may be carry-over from other donors' samples. This chain links TRBV28 with TRBJ2-3; D is unresolved. The CDR3 region is CASSLGRAPTDTQYF. DNA for the CDR3: TGTGCCAGCAGTTTGGGAAGGGCCCCCACAGATACGCAGTATTTT.